This TCR beta chain comes out of a study of cytomegalovirus exposure and HLA in healthy donors. For the study at large: HLA-typed donors were the source of roughly 85 million unique TCRs held in an early data release. The study, taken as a whole, reports: When presence/absence was analysed, sequencing depth was taken to be roughly uniform across donors. Clonal expansion, a later analysis showed, was greater in HLA-associated TCR beta chains than in equally common others. Within a later analysis, the majority of CMV-associated TCR beta chains appeared HLA-restricted.

Per germline, CDR1 SGHRS and CDR2 YFSETQ. Losses at the gene ends were 4 bases for V and 4 bases for J; bases not matched to a gene: 9. The CDR3 has 17 residues. Comment on this clone: The antigen is not known. The same CDR3 arises from other DNA sequences in this sample as well.

This PCR relied on a set of 60 Vbeta primers and 13 Jbeta primers. The data were produced by immunoSEQ multiplex PCR, yet TCRdb's version contains in-frame clones alone and is incomplete. This table holds about 130,000 clones. V is TRBV5-1 and J is TRBJ2-6, with 9 bases lining up with TRBD1. The sequenced material came from PBMCs. This clonotype originated in a young man in good health and CMV-seronegative. The CDR3 protein is CASSTGQGTSGANVLTF. The CDR3 region has the DNA TGCGCCAGCAGCACAGGACAGGGGACTTCCGGGGCCAACGTCCTGACTTTC. Drawing the rest from reference TRBV5-1 and TRBJ2-6, the complete variable domain is KAGVTQTPRYLIKTRGQQVTLSCSPISGHRSVSWYQQTPGQGLQFLFEYFSETQRNKGNFPGRFSGRQFSNSRSEMNVSTLELGDSALYLCASSTGQGTSGANVLTFGAGSRLTVL.